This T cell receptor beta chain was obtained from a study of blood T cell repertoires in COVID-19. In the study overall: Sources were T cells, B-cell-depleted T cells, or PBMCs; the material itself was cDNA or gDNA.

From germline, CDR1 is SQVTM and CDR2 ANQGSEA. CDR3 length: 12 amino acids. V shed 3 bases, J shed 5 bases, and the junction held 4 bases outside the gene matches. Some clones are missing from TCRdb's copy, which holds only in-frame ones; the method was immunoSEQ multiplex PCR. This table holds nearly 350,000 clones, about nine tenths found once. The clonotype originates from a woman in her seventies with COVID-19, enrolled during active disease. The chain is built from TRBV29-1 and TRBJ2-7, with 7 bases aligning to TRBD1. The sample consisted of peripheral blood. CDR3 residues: CSVDRGRDEQYF. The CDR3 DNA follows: TGCAGCGTTGACAGGGGGAGAGACGAGCAGTACTTC.